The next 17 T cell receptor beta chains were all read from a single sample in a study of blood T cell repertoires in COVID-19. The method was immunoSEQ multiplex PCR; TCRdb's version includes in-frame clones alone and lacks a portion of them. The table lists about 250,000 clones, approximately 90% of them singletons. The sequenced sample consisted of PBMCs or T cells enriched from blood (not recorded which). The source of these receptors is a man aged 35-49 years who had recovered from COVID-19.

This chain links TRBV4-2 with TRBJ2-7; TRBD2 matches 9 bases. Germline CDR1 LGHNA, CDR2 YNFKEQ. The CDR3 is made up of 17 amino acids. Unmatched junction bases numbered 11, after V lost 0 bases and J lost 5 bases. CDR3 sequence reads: CASSQESPSGMLNEQYF. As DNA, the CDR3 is TGTGCCAGCAGCCAAGAATCTCCTAGCGGGATGTTGAACGAGCAGTACTTC.

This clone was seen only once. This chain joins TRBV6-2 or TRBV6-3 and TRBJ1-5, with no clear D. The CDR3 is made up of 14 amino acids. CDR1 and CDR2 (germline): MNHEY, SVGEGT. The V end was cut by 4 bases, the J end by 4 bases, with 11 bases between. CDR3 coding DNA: TGTGCCAGCAGTTCCGGGTCGATGAATCAGCCCCAGCATTTT. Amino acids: CASSSGSMNQPQHF.

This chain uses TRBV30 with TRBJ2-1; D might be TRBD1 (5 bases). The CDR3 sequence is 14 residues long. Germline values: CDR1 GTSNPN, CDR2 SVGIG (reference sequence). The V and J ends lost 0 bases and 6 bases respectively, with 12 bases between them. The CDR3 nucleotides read TGTGCCTGGAGTGTAGGAGTAAGGGGCAATGAGCAGTTCTTC. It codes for CAWSVGVRGNEQFF.

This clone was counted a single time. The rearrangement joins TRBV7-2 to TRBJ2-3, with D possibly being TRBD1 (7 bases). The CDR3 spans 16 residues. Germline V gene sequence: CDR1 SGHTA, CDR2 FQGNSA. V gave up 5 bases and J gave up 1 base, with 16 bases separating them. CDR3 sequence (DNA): TGTGCCAGCAGCCCCCAGGGGGGCGCGGGCACAGATACGCAGTATTTT. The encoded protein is CASSPQGGAGTDTQYF.

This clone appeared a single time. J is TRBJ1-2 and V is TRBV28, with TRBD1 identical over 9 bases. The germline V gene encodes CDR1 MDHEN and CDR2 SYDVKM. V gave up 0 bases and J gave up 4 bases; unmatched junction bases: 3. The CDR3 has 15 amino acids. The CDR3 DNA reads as TGTGCCAGCAGTTTATGGGGACAGGGTGCCTATGGCTACACCTTC. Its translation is CASSLWGQGAYGYTF.

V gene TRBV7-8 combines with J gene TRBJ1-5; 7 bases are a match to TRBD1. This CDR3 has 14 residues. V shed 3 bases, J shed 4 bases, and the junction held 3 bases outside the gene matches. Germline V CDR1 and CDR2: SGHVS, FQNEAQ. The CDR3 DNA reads TGTGCCAGCAGCTTGTGGGACAGAAATCAGCCCCAGCATTTT. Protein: CASSLWDRNQPQHF.

The CDR3 here is CASSRRGTGSIQGEQYF. The CDR3 DNA reads TGTGCCAGCAGTCGACGAGGGACAGGTTCGATTCAGGGGGAGCAGTACTTC. The chain links TRBV6-6 to TRBJ2-7; 8 bases are shared with TRBD1. CDR3 size: 17 residues. Germline CDR1 reads MNHNY; CDR2 reads SVGAGI (reference sequence). V lost 5 bases and J lost 7; bases outside the gene matches: 19.

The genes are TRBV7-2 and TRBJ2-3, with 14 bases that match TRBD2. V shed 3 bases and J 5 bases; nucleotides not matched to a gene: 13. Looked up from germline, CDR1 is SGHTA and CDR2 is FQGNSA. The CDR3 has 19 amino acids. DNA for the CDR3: TGTGCCAGCAGCTTCCCGTTAGGGACTAGCGGGAGTAAACGAGATACGCAGTATTTT. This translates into CASSFPLGTSGSKRDTQYF.

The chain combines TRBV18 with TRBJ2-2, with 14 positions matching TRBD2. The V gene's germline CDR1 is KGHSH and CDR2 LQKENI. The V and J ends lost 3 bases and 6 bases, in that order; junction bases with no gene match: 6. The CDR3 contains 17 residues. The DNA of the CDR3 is TGTGCCAGCTCACCCGGGACTAGCGGGAGATTATCCGGGGAGCTGTTTTTT. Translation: CASSPGTSGRLSGELFF.

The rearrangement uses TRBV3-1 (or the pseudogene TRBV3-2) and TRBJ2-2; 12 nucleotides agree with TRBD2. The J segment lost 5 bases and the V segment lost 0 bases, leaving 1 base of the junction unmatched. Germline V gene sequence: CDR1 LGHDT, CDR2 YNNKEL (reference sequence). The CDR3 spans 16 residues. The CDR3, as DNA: TGTGCCAGCAGCCAAGACCTAGCGGGGGGGACCGGGGAGCTGTTTTTT. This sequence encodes CASSQDLAGGTGELFF.

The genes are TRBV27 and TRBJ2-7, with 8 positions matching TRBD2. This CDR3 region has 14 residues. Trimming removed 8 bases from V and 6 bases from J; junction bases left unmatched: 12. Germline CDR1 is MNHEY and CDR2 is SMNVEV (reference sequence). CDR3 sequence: CASRPGGGGREQYF. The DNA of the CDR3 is TGTGCCAGCCGCCCGGGAGGGGGGGGTCGCGAGCAGTACTTC.

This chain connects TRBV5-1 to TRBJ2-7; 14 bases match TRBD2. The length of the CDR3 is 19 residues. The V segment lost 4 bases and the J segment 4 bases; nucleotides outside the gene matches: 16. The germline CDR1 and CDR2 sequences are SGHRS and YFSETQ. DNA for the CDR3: TGCGCCAGCAGCCAACCCACTCCGTCGGGACTAGCGGGAGTATACGAGCAGTACTTC. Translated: CASSQPTPSGLAGVYEQYF.

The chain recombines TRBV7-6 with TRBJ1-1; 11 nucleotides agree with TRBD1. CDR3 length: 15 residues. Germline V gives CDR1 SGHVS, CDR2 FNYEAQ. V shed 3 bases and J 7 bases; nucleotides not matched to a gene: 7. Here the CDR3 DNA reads TGTGCCAGCAGCTTCAACGGACAGGGGGCCGTTGAAGCTTTCTTT. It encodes CASSFNGQGAVEAFF.

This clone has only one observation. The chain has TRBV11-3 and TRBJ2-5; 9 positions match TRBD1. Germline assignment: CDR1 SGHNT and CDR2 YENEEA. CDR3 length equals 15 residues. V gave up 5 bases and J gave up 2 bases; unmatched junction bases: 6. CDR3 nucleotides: TGTGCCAGCAGCCCCGGGACAGGGTGGCAAGAGACCCAGTACTTC. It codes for CASSPGTGWQETQYF. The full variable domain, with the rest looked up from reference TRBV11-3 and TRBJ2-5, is EAGVVQSPRYKIIEKKQPVAFWCNPISGHNTLYWYLQNLGQGPELLIRYENEEAVDDSQLPKDRFSAERLKGVDSTLKIQPAELGDSAVYLCASSPGTGWQETQYFGPGTRLLVL.

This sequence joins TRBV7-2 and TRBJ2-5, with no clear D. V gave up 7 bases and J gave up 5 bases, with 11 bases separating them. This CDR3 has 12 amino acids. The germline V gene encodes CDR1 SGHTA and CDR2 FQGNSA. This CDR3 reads CASTRERETQYF. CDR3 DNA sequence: TGTGCCAGCACCCGCGAGAGGGAGACCCAGTACTTC. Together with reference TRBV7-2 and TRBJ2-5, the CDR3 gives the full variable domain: GAGVSQSPSNKVTEKGKDVELRCDPISGHTALYWYRQSLGQGLEFLIYFQGNSAPDKSGLPSDRFSAERTGGSVSTLTIQRTQQEDSAVYLCASTRERETQYFGPGTRLLVL.

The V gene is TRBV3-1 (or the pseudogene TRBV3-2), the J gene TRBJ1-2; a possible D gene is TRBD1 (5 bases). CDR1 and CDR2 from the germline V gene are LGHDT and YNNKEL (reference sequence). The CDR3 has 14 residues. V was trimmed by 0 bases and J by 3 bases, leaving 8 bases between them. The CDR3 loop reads CASSQDQGDYGYTF. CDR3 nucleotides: TGTGCCAGCAGCCAAGATCAAGGGGACTATGGCTACACCTTC.

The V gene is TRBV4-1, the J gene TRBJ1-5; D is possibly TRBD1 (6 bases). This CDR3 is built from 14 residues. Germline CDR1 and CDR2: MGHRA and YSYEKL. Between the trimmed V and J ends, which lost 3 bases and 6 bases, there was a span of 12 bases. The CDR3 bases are TGCGCCAGCAGCCAGCCAGGGGTCCCTCAGCCCCAGCATTTT. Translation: CASSQPGVPQPQHF.